The rows below give T cell receptor beta chains drawn from one sample of a study of control samples from healthy donors and cancer patients. Only in-frame clones appear in the TCRdb table, and some are missing; sequencing was by immunoSEQ multiplex PCR. This sample has over 150,000 clones, with roughly 94% found just once. Sequences were obtained from blood. Receptors were obtained from a woman younger than 30 in good health. CDR3s include the opening cysteine and the closing phenylalanine or tryptophan. A D gene is named only where the DNA matches it firmly. Rows give clone size only sometimes, using once, few, many, or a class for an expanded clone.

J gene | clone size | D gene | V gene | CDR3 protein | CDR3 DNA
TRBJ2-7 | - | - | TRBV5-6 | CASSLSGRFSAYEQYF | TGTGCCAGCAGCTTGAGTGGCAGGTTCAGTGCGTACGAGCAGTACTTC
TRBJ2-1 | - | TRBD2 | TRBV5-4 | CASSLMLLAGDQNEQFF | TGTGCCAGCAGCTTGATGTTACTAGCGGGAGATCAGAATGAGCAGTTCTTC
TRBJ2-3 | - | - | TRBV10-1 | CASSYTNTDTQYF | TGCGCCAGCAGTTATACTAATACCGATACGCAGTATTTT
TRBJ1-2 | - | - | TRBV11-2 | CASSLRQGSYGYTF | TGTGCCAGCAGCTTAAGGCAGGGGTCTTATGGCTACACCTTC
TRBJ1-1 | - | - | TRBV6-5 | CASSYDRGRTEAFF | TGTGCCAGCAGTTATGACCGGGGGAGGACTGAAGCTTTCTTT
TRBJ1-5 | - | - | TRBV10-3 | CAISEGNQPQHF | TGTGCCATCAGTGAGGGGAACCAGCCCCAGCATTTT
TRBJ2-3 | - | TRBD2 | TRBV2 | CASSRGGGQYF | TGTGCCAGCAGTAGGGGCGGGGGGCAGTATTTT
TRBJ1-4 | - | - | TRBV10-2 | CASSESGGPNEKLFF | TGCGCCAGCAGTGAGAGCGGGGGGCCTAATGAAAAACTGTTTTTT
TRBJ1-6 | once | - | TRBV19 | CASRAGDSPLHF | TGTGCCAGTAGGGCAGGGGATTCACCCCTCCACTTT
TRBJ1-4 | - | - | TRBV11-3 | CASSRGQSNEKLFF | TGTGCCAGCAGCCGTGGACAGTCTAATGAAAAACTGTTTTTT
TRBJ1-1 | - | - | TRBV5-6 | CASRTDMNTEAFF | TGTGCCAGCAGGACGGACATGAACACTGAAGCTTTCTTT
TRBJ1-5 | - | TRBD1 | TRBV4-1 | CASSRYRDSYQPQHF | TGCGCCAGCAGCCGGTACCGGGACAGTTATCAGCCCCAGCATTTT
TRBJ2-3 | once | TRBD1 | TRBV6-5 | CASSIAGTGTDTQYF | TGTGCCAGCAGTATAGCCGGGACAGGGACAGATACGCAGTATTTT
TRBJ1-1 | - | - | TRBV27 | CASSLSRNTEAFF | TGTGCCAGCAGTTTATCGAGGAACACTGAAGCTTTCTTT
TRBJ2-3 | - | TRBD2 | TRBV6-5 | CASSYAGGLGDTQYF | TGTGCCAGCAGTTACGCGGGGGGGCTAGGAGATACGCAGTATTTT
TRBJ1-6 | - | TRBD1 | TRBV28 | CASSSHRGLGSPLHF | TGTGCCAGCAGTTCCCACAGGGGGCTGGGTTCACCCCTCCACTTT
TRBJ1-1 | few | - | TRBV5-4 | CASSSQGSEAFF | TGTGCCAGCAGCTCACAGGGCTCTGAAGCTTTCTTT
TRBJ2-2 | - | - | TRBV5-6 | CASSLLANTGELFF | TGTGCCAGCAGCCTGCTGGCGAACACCGGGGAGCTGTTTTTT